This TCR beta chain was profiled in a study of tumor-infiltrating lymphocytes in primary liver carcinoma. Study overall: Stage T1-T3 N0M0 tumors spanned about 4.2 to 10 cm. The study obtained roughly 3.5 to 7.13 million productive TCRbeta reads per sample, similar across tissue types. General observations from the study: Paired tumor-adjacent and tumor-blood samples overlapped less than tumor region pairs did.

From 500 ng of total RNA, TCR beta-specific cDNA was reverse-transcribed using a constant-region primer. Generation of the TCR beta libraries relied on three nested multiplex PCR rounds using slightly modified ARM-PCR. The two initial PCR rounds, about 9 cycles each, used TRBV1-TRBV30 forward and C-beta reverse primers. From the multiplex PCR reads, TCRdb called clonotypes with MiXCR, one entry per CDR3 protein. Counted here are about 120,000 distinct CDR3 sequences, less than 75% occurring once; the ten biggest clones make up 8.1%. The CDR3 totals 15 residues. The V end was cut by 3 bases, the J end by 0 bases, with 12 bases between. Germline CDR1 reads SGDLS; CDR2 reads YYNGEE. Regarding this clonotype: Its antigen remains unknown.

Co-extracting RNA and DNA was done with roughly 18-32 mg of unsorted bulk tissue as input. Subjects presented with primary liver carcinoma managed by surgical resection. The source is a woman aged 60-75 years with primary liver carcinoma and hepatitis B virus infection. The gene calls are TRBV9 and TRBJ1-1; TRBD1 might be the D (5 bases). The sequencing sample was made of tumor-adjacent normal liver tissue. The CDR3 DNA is TGTGCCAGCAGCGCAGGGACCTTGCTGAACACTGAAGCTTTCTTT. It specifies CASSAGTLLNTEAFF.